This T cell receptor (beta chain) was profiled in a study of graft-versus-host responses after intestinal transplantation. Regarding the study as a whole: Those patients showing graft-donor T cell macrochimerism displayed high graft-versus-host to host-versus-graft clonal ratios in allografts. Researchers found GvH clones in recipient marrow, and some showed up first in ileum or blood.

Only in-frame clones appear in the TCRdb table, and some are missing; sequencing was by immunoSEQ multiplex PCR. Of 110,000 to 150,000 clones listed, nearly 95% are singletons. Worth noting for this clone: Its antigen is undetermined.

Germline loops: CDR1 SGHTA, CDR2 FQGNSA. The CDR3 extends over 15 amino acids. With V trimmed by 4 bases and J by 2 bases, 6 bases remained unmatched. The specimen was unstimulated CD4+ T cells sorted from spleen or lymph node cells, collected before intestinal transplant. This sequence joins TRBV7-2 and TRBJ2-7, with 9 bases that match TRBD2. The receptor was derived from a human donor who received an intestinal transplant. The CDR3 loop reads CASSSQGLAPYEQYF. The CDR3 coding sequence is TGTGCCAGCAGCTCCCAGGGACTAGCCCCCTACGAGCAGTACTTC.